This T cell receptor (beta chain) was recorded in a study of shared clonotypes between healthy human individuals. Overall study: CD4 naive cells filled three plates per donor, CD4 memory three, CD8 naive two and CD8 memory one. Study-level findings and limits: Among the subsets, naive ones generally showed larger estimated richness than memory ones. Sequencing depth was expected to affect clonotype sharing among donors. Approximately 4.6% of naive CD4 clonotypes were common to several donors.

The germline V gene encodes CDR1 LNHDA and CDR2 SQIVND (reference sequence). V was pared by 7 bases and J by 0 bases, with 13 bases between. The CDR3 extends over 15 amino acids. As to this clone: Its specificity is not known.

Sequenced by immunoSEQ multiplex PCR; TCRdb stores in-frame clones only, minus some. The sample lists around 2.1 million clones, about 94% occurring once. The chain carries TRBV19 and TRBJ1-5; D is ambiguous. This receptor was obtained from a man younger than 30 in good health. Sequenced: naive CD4+ T cells sorted from blood. Specified subset: CD45RA+ positively selected. The CDR3 here is CASTTDGASNQPQHF. The CDR3 nucleotides are TGTGCCAGTACCACGGACGGAGCTAGCAATCAGCCCCAGCATTTT. The variable domain in full, with the rest retrieved from reference TRBV19 and TRBJ1-5, is DGGITQSPKYLFRKEGQNVTLSCEQNLNHDAMYWYRQDPGQGLRLIYYSQIVNDFQKGDIAEGYSVSREKKESFPLTVTSAQKNPTAFYLCASTTDGASNQPQHFGDGTRLSIL.